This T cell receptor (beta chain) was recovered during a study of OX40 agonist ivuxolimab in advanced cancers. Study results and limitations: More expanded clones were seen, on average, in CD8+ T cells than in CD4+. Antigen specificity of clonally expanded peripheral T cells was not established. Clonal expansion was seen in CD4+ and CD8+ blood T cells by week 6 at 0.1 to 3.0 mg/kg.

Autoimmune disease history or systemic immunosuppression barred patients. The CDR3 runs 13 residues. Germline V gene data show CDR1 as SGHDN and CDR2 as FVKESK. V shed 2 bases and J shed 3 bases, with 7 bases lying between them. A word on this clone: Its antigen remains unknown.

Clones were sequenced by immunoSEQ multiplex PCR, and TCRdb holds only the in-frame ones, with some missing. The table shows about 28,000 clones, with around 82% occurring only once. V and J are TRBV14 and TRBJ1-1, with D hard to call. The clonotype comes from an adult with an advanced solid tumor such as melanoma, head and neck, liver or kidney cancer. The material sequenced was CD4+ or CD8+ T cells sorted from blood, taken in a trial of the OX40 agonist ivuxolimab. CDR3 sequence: CASSQNLYTEAFF. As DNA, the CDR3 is TGTGCCAGCAGCCAAAACCTCTACACTGAAGCTTTCTTT.